This TCR beta chain came from a study of early T cells in non-severe SARS-CoV-2 infection. Looking at the study overall: It was bulk RNA from unsorted whole blood that was sequenced, and the chains were unpaired. Findings of the study overall: Using VDJdb, the matching emphasized anti-spike CD8 responses while missing private and CD4 specificities.

At least ten counts were recorded for this clonotype. Its specificity is unknown. The germline CDR1 and CDR2 sequences are MGHRA and YSYEKL. V was clipped by 2 bases and J by 4 bases, with 11 bases between them. This CDR3 comprises 14 residues. Individually, cDNA molecules had unique molecular identifiers attached to them. Each CDR3 protein is one row after TCRdb ran MiXCR on the 5' RACE reads. The sample lists fewer than 65,000 distinct CDR3 sequences, more than 5.5% occurring once. The chain recombines TRBV4-1 with TRBJ2-5, with D unresolved. The input for sequencing was whole blood, taken at baseline. The sequence came from an adult who was a healthcare worker with PCR-confirmed SARS-CoV-2 infection or an uninfected control (not recorded which). This chain's CDR3 is CASSQIEVGETQYF. Here the CDR3 DNA reads TGCGCCAGCAGCCAAATAGAAGTAGGAGAGACCCAGTACTTC.